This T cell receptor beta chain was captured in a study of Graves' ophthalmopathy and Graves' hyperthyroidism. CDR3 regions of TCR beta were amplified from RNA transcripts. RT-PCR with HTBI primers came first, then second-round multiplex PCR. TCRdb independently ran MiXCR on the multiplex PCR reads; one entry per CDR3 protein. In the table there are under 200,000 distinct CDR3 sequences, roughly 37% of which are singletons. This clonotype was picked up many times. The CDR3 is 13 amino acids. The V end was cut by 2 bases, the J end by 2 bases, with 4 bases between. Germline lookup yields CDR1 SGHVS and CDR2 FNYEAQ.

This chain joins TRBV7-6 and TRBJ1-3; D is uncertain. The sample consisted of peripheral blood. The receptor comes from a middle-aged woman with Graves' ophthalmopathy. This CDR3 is CASSLHTGNTIYF. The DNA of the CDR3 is TGTGCCAGCAGCTTACACACTGGAAACACCATATATTTT. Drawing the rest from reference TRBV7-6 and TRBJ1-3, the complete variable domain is GAGVSQSPRYKVTKRGQDVALRCDPISGHVSLYWYRQALGQGPEFLTYFNYEAQQDKSGLPNDRFSAERPEGSISTLTIQRTEQRDSAMYRCASSLHTGNTIYFGEGSWLTVV.